The clone carrying this T cell receptor (beta chain) has ten or more counts. The antigen is undetermined. The data are from a study of T-cell reconstitution after alpha-beta-depleted transplantation in children. Notes on the study in general: A year had passed since transplant, and T-cell counts and diversity by then came mostly from newly produced T cells. Reportedly, alpha-beta T cells present about two months post-transplant originated from several hundred expanded clones of graft origin.

The CDR3 length is 15 residues. Germline loops: CDR1 MGHRA, CDR2 YSYEKL. V lost 3 bases, J lost 4 bases, and 16 bases lay in between. Unique molecular identifiers were built into the TCRbeta library. Using its own MiXCR run on the PCR reads, TCRdb lists one record per CDR3 protein. This sample has roughly 790,000 distinct CDR3 sequences, with less than 20% found just once. The sequence was obtained from a male patient between 5 and 17 years old who had a stem cell transplant for acute lymphoblastic leukemia, so the T cells may come from the graft donor. Source: PBMCs, mostly from graft donor cells, taken 360 days after TCRalphabeta/CD19-depleted stem cell transplant. The chain carries TRBV4-1 and TRBJ2-7; D might be TRBD1 (5 bases). DNA of the CDR3: TGCGCCAGCAGCCAGCTGGCTGCACAGGTTTACGAGCAGTACTTC. It yields the protein CASSQLAAQVYEQYF.